The 5 T cell receptor beta chains given below trace back to one sample, sequenced in a study of OX40 agonist ivuxolimab in advanced cancers. Using immunoSEQ multiplex PCR, the repertoire was profiled, and TCRdb retains in-frame clones only, with some absent. The sample has roughly 17,000 clones, 67% seen once. The specimen was CD4+ or CD8+ T cells sorted from blood, collected in a trial of the OX40 agonist ivuxolimab. Source of these receptors: an adult with an advanced solid tumor such as melanoma, head and neck, liver or kidney cancer.

A few counts support this clone. In nucleotides, the CDR3 is TGTGCCTGGAGTGTAGTAGGGGCAGGCCTGAGGGGTGGCTACACCTTC. Translated, it gives CAWSVVGAGLRGGYTF. The V call is TRBV30, the J call TRBJ1-2, with D possibly matching TRBD1 (5 bases). CDR1 and CDR2 from the germline V gene are GTSNPN and SVGIG (reference sequence). V was trimmed by 0 bases and J by 7 bases, leaving 21 bases between them. This CDR3 comprises 16 residues.

This clone has just a few counts. V gene TRBV2 combines with J gene TRBJ2-3, with 9 bases that match TRBD1. V lost 9 bases to trimming and J lost 0 bases; unmatched junction nucleotides: 4. CDR3 length equals 14 residues. CDR1 and CDR2 from the germline V gene are SNHLY and FYNNEI. CDR3 sequence: CAREGTGSTDTQYF. The CDR3 DNA is TGTGCCAGGGAAGGGACAGGGAGCACAGATACGCAGTATTTT.

J is TRBJ1-1 and V is TRBV10-2; possibly TRBD1 for D (5 bases). Deletions cut 2 bases from V and 8 bases from J, with 6 bases between. CDR3 size: 11 residues. Germline V gives CDR1 WSHSY, CDR2 SAAADI. CDR3 region: CASSEGGEAFF. CDR3 bases: TGCGCCAGCAGTGAGGGGGGGGAAGCTTTCTTT.

This clone was counted once. The chain couples TRBV19 to TRBJ2-7; D is perhaps TRBD1 or TRBD2 (6 bases each). Trimming left V 2 bases short and J 4 bases short, with 15 bases between. The CDR3 has 15 amino acids. The germline CDR1 and CDR2 sequences are LNHDA and SQIVND (reference sequence). The CDR3 region is CASSIFKGGTYEQYF. The CDR3, as DNA: TGTGCCAGTAGTATATTCAAGGGGGGAACGTACGAGCAGTACTTC. Variable domain in full (rest from reference TRBV19 and TRBJ2-7): DGGITQSPKYLFRKEGQNVTLSCEQNLNHDAMYWYRQDPGQGLRLIYYSQIVNDFQKGDIAEGYSVSREKKESFPLTVTSAQKNPTAFYLCASSIFKGGTYEQYFGPGTRLTVT.

The genes are TRBV6-1 and TRBJ1-1, with D unresolved. CDR3 length equals 12 residues. V lost 8 bases to trimming and J lost 9 bases, with 16 bases between them. CDR1 and CDR2 (germline): MNHNS, SASEGT. CDR3 residues: CASVNGQTKAFF. The DNA for the CDR3 is TGTGCCAGCGTTAATGGGCAGACTAAAGCTTTCTTT.